A single sample is the source of the 19 T cell receptor beta chains below, sequenced in a study of cytomegalovirus exposure and HLA in healthy donors. The PCR used 60 Vbeta and 13 Jbeta primers. The protocol was immunoSEQ multiplex PCR, while the TCRdb copy is restricted to in-frame clones and leaves out a portion. The sample lists tens of thousands of clones, 80% occurring once. The material sequenced was PBMCs. The source is a man aged 50 to 60 in good health and CMV-seropositive.

The rearrangement uses TRBV13 and TRBJ2-7, with TRBD2 as a possible D gene (5 bases). The V gene's germline CDR1 is PRHDT and CDR2 FYEKMQ (reference sequence). Trimming took off 2 bases at V and 6 bases at J, with 20 bases between the two ends. The CDR3 is 16 amino acids. The chain's CDR3 is CASSLSLGSQLREQYF. In DNA form, the CDR3 reads TGTGCCAGCAGCTTAAGTTTAGGGAGTCAGCTACGCGAGCAGTACTTC.

V and J are TRBV7-9 and TRBJ2-4, with D perhaps matching TRBD1 (6 bases). V was shortened by 1 base and J by 12 bases, with 19 bases between the two germline ends. The CDR3 sequence is 15 residues long. Germline lookup yields CDR1 SEHNR and CDR2 FQNEAQ (reference sequence). The DNA of the CDR3 is TGTGCCAGCAGCTTAGTTTCGGCAGGGGACGACAGTCAGTACTTC. Its protein product is CASSLVSAGDDSQYF.

V and J are TRBV9 and TRBJ2-1; 15 nucleotides agree with TRBD2. Trimming at V came to 5 bases and at J to 4 bases, leaving 7 bases not matched to a gene. The CDR3 length is 17 residues. The germline CDR1 and CDR2 sequences are SGDLS and YYNGEE. The CDR3 bases are TGTGCCAGCAGTAAAGAGGGGACTAGCGGGAGGTACAATGAGCAGTTCTTC. Amino acids: CASSKEGTSGRYNEQFF.

This chain links TRBV19 with TRBJ1-2, with D possibly TRBD1 on 5 matching bases. From germline, CDR1 is LNHDA and CDR2 SQIVND (reference sequence). This CDR3 spans 13 amino acids. V was cut by 11 bases and J by 3 bases, with 16 bases left in between. CDR3 sequence (DNA): TGTGCCTCCTCAACGACAGTCGACTATGGCTACACCTTC. Encoded protein: CASSTTVDYGYTF.

This rearrangement joins TRBV5-4 to TRBJ2-7, with 7 bases aligning to TRBD2. The CDR3 extends over 14 amino acids. The junction had 6 bases not matched to a gene; V was cut back by 4 bases and J by 2 bases. In germline, CDR1 is SGHNT, CDR2 YYREEE (reference sequence). CDR3 bases: TGTGCCAGCAGCAGGGGAGCGGGACCCTACGAGCAGTACTTC. The encoded protein is CASSRGAGPYEQYF.

V gene TRBV29-1 combines with J gene TRBJ1-5; 9 bases match TRBD1. The CDR3 runs 15 residues. The germline V gene encodes CDR1 SQVTM and CDR2 ANQGSEA. The trim removed 6 bases at V and 1 base at J, leaving 7 bases unmatched. DNA for the CDR3: TGCAGCGTGGTACAGGGGGCTGGAAGCAATCAGCCCCAGCATTTT. This codes for CSVVQGAGSNQPQHF. Using reference TRBV29-1 and TRBJ1-5 for the parts outside the CDR3, the full variable domain is SAVISQKPSRDICQRGTSLTIQCQVDSQVTMMFWYRQQPGQSLTLIATANQGSEATYESGFVIDKFPISRPNLTFSTLTVSNMSPEDSSIYLCSVVQGAGSNQPQHFGDGTRLSIL.

As to this clone: This CDR3 is also generated by other DNA sequences in the sample. The rearrangement uses TRBV30 and TRBJ2-7, with 7 bases identical to TRBD1. The J segment lost 2 bases and the V segment lost 0 bases, leaving 1 base of the junction unmatched. The CDR3 has 13 amino acids. Germline V gene sequence: CDR1 GTSNPN, CDR2 SVGIG (reference sequence). This CDR3 reads CAWSVGGAYEQYF. CDR3 DNA sequence: TGTGCCTGGAGTGTAGGGGGCGCCTACGAGCAGTACTTC.

This sequence joins TRBV5-4 and TRBJ2-7; possibly TRBD1 for D (6 bases). CDR1 and CDR2 from the germline V gene are SGHNT and YYREEE (reference sequence). The CDR3 has 14 amino acids. V was clipped by 0 bases and J by 4 bases, with 11 bases between them. CDR3 nucleotide sequence: TGTGCCAGCAGCTTGGGGACAGTCCCATACGAGCAGTACTTC. This translates into CASSLGTVPYEQYF.

This clone was observed a few times. One end of the junction is discordant with germline, which a read error may explain. This sequence joins TRBV7-9 and TRBJ1-1; 7 bases map to TRBD1. The CDR3 is 16 amino acids. Germline CDR1 and CDR2: SEHNR and FQNEAQ (reference sequence). The CDR3, as DNA: TGTTCCAGCAGCTCAAGACAGGGCGTGGGGAACACTGAAGCTTTCTTT. Translated: CSSSSRQGVGNTEAFF.

V is TRBV5-1 and J is TRBJ2-1, with 8 bases fitting TRBD2. This CDR3 contains 15 residues. V was pared by 0 bases and J by 7 bases, with 6 bases of the junction left unmatched. Germline CDR1 reads SGHRS; CDR2 reads YFSETQ. CDR3 in DNA: TGCGCCAGCAGCTTGGAAGCGGGAGCTGGGAATGAGCAGTTCTTC. Encoded protein: CASSLEAGAGNEQFF.

This chain connects TRBV4-1 to TRBJ1-5; 9 bases map to TRBD1. This CDR3 region has 17 residues. With V trimmed by 1 base and J by 6 bases, 10 bases remained unmatched. Germline CDR1 and CDR2: MGHRA and YSYEKL. CDR3 bases: TGCGCCAGCAGCCAAGCTCCGGGACAGGGAACTTTTCAGCCCCAGCATTTT. Encoded protein: CASSQAPGQGTFQPQHF.

This clone was picked up one time. J is TRBJ2-7 and V is TRBV7-6, with D perhaps TRBD1 (6 bases). V gave up 0 bases and J gave up 2 bases, with 14 bases separating them. CDR1 and CDR2 (germline): SGHVS, FNYEAQ. This CDR3 comprises 16 residues. The CDR3 reads CASSLAETGAAYEQYF. DNA for the CDR3: TGTGCCAGCAGCTTAGCAGAGACAGGCGCCGCCTACGAGCAGTACTTC.

The chain employs TRBV5-1 and TRBJ2-1; TRBD1 is a possible D gene (6 bases). There are 12 residues in the CDR3. Germline CDR1 SGHRS, CDR2 YFSETQ. Trimming shortened V by 4 bases and J by 8 bases, and 10 bases separated the two germline ends. The chain's CDR3 is CASSRTVDEQFF. The CDR3 DNA is TGCGCCAGCAGCAGGACAGTAGATGAGCAGTTCTTC. Supplemented by reference TRBV5-1 and TRBJ2-1, the full variable domain reads KAGVTQTPRYLIKTRGQQVTLSCSPISGHRSVSWYQQTPGQGLQFLFEYFSETQRNKGNFPGRFSGRQFSNSRSEMNVSTLELGDSALYLCASSRTVDEQFFGPGTRLTVL.

This clone was found a few times. This chain connects TRBV19 to TRBJ2-2; TRBD2 matches 8 bases. This CDR3 is 16 amino acids long. Germline values: CDR1 LNHDA, CDR2 SQIVND (reference sequence). V gave up 3 bases and J gave up 1 base; unmatched junction bases: 4. The CDR3 nucleotides read TGTGCCAGTAGTATTGGGCTAGCGGGGAACACCGGGGAGCTGTTTTTT. Encoded protein: CASSIGLAGNTGELFF.

The chain has TRBV29-1 and TRBJ1-2; no firm D call. This CDR3 contains 12 residues. Trimming removed 5 bases at V and 0 bases at J, with 7 bases between. Germline CDR1 SQVTM, CDR2 ANQGSEA. The CDR3 loop is CSVTLANYGYTF. CDR3 DNA: TGCAGCGTTACGCTAGCTAACTATGGCTACACCTTC.

The CDR3 DNA reads as TGCAGCGTGGCTAAGGGACACCAGAACACTGAAGCTTTCTTT. Its protein is CSVAKGHQNTEAFF. The chain employs TRBV29-1 and TRBJ1-1; TRBD1 is a possible D gene (6 bases). CDR1 and CDR2 (germline): SQVTM, ANQGSEA. The CDR3 has 14 residues. V was pared by 6 bases and J by 1 base, with 15 bases between.

The chain uses TRBV7-9 and TRBJ2-1; no firm D call. CDR1 and CDR2 (germline): SEHNR, FQNEAQ (reference sequence). CDR3 size: 14 residues. The V end was cut by 1 base, the J end by 4 bases, with 8 bases between. The CDR3 DNA reads TGTGCCAGCAGCTTAGGCAGCGTGTACAATGAGCAGTTCTTC. Translated, it gives CASSLGSVYNEQFF.

The rearrangement uses TRBV6-5 and TRBJ2-5; a weak D match, TRBD2 (6 bases). The V gene lost 8 bases and the J gene lost 1 base, with 14 bases spanning the gap. Germline V gene sequence: CDR1 MNHEY, CDR2 SVGAGI. CDR3 size: 14 residues. The CDR3 loop is CASSPGGPQETQYF. The CDR3 nucleotides read TGTGCCAGCTCCCCCGGGGGTCCCCAAGAGACCCAGTACTTC.

J is TRBJ2-1 and V is TRBV9; 10 nucleotides line up with TRBD2. The CDR3 covers 15 residues. Germline CDR1 SGDLS, CDR2 YYNGEE. The ends lost 4 bases at V and 8 bases at J; junction bases unmatched: 9. CDR3 coding DNA: TGTGCCAGCAGCCCCAGCGGGAGGGGTTGGGATGAGCAGTTCTTC. It encodes CASSPSGRGWDEQFF.